This TCR beta chain appears in the sequencing data of a study of T cells in Graves' hyperthyroidism and ophthalmopathy. This clonotype was seen repeatedly, ten times or more. What it binds is not known. RNA transcripts yielded amplified TCR beta CDR3 regions. The HTBI primer set served for first-round RT-PCR of the TCR CDR3. Each CDR3 protein gets one entry after TCRdb re-called the multiplex PCR reads with MiXCR. In the table there are about 560,000 distinct CDR3 sequences, 14% of which are singletons. CDR1 is SGHRS, CDR2 YFSETQ, per germline. This CDR3 comprises 15 residues. Trimming stripped 0 bases from V and 3 bases from J, with 13 bases between. Findings and limits, study-wide: Ophthalmopathy was separated from stable hyperthyroidism by a 13 V-J model.

This clonotype originated in a woman aged 40 to 49 with Graves' hyperthyroidism. The chain joins TRBV5-1 to TRBJ2-7; D is perhaps TRBD2 (6 bases). What was sequenced was blood. The CDR3 region has the DNA TGCGCCAGCAGCTTGGCCGGCGGGGCGGGCTACGAGCAGTACTTC. Translation: CASSLAGGAGYEQYF.